The present TCR beta chain was sequenced within a study of blood T cell repertoires in COVID-19 (dated by TCRdb to 2020 to 2022). With respect to the entire study: Samples from collaborators originated in the United States, Italy and Spain and spanned both the acute and convalescent phases of COVID-19. The prospective study material was composed of cDNA or gDNA derived from T cells, B-cell-depleted T cells, or PBMCs. Subjects who had been exposed to COVID-19, were actively infected with it, or had recovered from it provided the deeply sampled blood TCRbeta repertoires that made up the dataset. A freely available public database, intended as a resource for researchers studying the immune response to SARS-CoV-2, is where the repertoires were released. The samples were drawn from two sources: the first 160 participants of the ongoing ImmuneRACE study, and approximately 1,300 subjects contributed by 6 global collaborators. Nearly every sample came with metadata listing a de-identified subject ID, COVID-19 status, age in years and sex. HLA class I and class II types, where available, came from metadata supplied by the sample provider rather than from assay-based typing.

What the work shows at the level of the full study, not this receptor alone: The amount of clinical and demographic metadata varied by source and participant and was provided uncurated.

The CDR3 contains 13 residues, cysteine and phenylalanine counted. The entry retains the CDR3 DNA only, 39 bases that are in frame from base 1. The V and J ends are trimmed by 5 bases and 1 base, leaving 8 bases between them. Per the germline V gene (reference sequence), SSHAT is the CDR1 and FNYEAQ is the CDR2. This clone showed up just once. The antigen this receptor binds is unknown. Within one base of it there is no much larger clone, and no base qualities were kept. Participants in the prospective study were aged roughly 18 to 100 years, lived in over 20 United States geographic areas, and enrolled through a virtual design. Cohort assignment in the prospective study relied on participant-reported clinical history from a screening survey and a study questionnaire. Exposed participants had been in contact, within 2 weeks of entering the study, with a person who had a PCR-confirmed or clinician-diagnosed case of COVID-19. Each participant in the prospective study had whole blood, serum and a nasopharyngeal or oropharyngeal swab collected by mobile phlebotomists. Over a roughly 2-month period, participants in the prospective study had the option of providing additional blood draws and questionnaires. Before DNA extraction, blood samples from the prospective study were shipped at room temperature or frozen.

TCRbeta CDR3 regions were amplified from genomic DNA by means of the immunoSEQ Assay, a bias-controlled multiplex PCR. As for the original processing: The number of nucleated cells in each sample was estimated from the amplification of reference gene primers within the assay. Sequence reads were collapsed and filtered to measure the absolute abundance of every unique TCRbeta CDR3 rearrangement. For each sample, productive Simpson clonality was calculated by taking the square root of Simpson's diversity index across productive rearrangements. The immuneACCESS repertoire file appears here via TCRdb, limited to in-frame rearrangements. These files lack a portion of the clones; in checked studies, under half of the deficit traces to unresolved V genes, and the cause of the others is not known. The V and J calls and clone size were taken over from that table, and D and trimming were inferred from the DNA. The sample profile shows roughly 320,000 clones; roughly nine tenths of them were found once. The biggest ten clones account for around 4.2% of the sample.

The sequence links TRBV7-7 to TRBJ1-1; there is no confident call for the D gene. Material: PBMCs or T cells enriched from blood (not recorded which). The clonotype originates from a woman aged 25 to 45 who had been exposed to COVID-19. Here is the DNA: TGTGCCAGCAGCCCGACACCGAACACTGAAGCTTTCTTT. This is translated as CASSPTPNTEAFF.